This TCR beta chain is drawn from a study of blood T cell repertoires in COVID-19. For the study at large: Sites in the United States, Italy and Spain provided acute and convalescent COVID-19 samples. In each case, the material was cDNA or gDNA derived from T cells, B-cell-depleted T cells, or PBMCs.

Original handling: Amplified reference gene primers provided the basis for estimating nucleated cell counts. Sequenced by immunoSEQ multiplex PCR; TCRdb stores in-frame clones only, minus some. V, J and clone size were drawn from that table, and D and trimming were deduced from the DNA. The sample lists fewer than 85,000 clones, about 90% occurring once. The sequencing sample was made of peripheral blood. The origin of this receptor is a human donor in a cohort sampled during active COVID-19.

CDR3 amino acids: CATSRVRGADRVSEKLFF. In nucleotides, the CDR3 is TGTGCCACCAGCAGAGTCAGGGGGGCGGACAGGGTTTCGGAAAAACTGTTTTTT. The chain combines TRBV15 with TRBJ1-4; TRBD1 matches at 8 bases. Germline loops: CDR1 LNHNV, CDR2 YYDKDF (reference sequence). The ends lost 1 base at V and 8 bases at J; junction bases unmatched: 15. The CDR3 loop spans 18 amino acids.